The present T cell receptor beta chain was sequenced within a study of blood T cell repertoires in COVID-19. TCRdb's copy holds only in-frame clones and misses some; the assay was immunoSEQ multiplex PCR. The repertoire holds fewer than 500,000 clones, with approximately 90% as singletons. CDR1 is SGHAT, CDR2 FQNNGV, per germline. Between the trimmed V and J ends, which lost 1 base and 4 bases, there was a span of 11 bases. The CDR3 is 14 residues long. Living in 24 US areas, the participants were between roughly 18 and 90 years of age. Cohorts were based on clinical histories the participants reported.

This TCR was recovered from a man aged 25 to 40 who had recovered from COVID-19. Input material: PBMCs or T cells enriched from blood (not recorded which). The chain joins TRBV11-2 to TRBJ2-7; the D gene is possibly TRBD2 (5 bases). CDR3 in DNA: TGTGCCAGCAGCTTAGCGGGGAAGATATACGAGCAGTACTTC. It codes for CASSLAGKIYEQYF.